The 9 T cell receptor beta chains below come from one sample, sequenced in a study of T cell repertoires in cytomegalovirus infection (dated by TCRdb to 2018 to 2020). The sequencer was an Illumina HiSeq 1500. TCRdb trimmed public reads at Q25 via fastp, called clones via MiXCR and kept in-frame beta chains. Each CDR3 protein appears once, grouped with its most common genes and DNA. The sample table records roughly 200,000 distinct CDR3 sequences; approximately 9.6% of these occur just once. About 4.2% of the sample is held by the ten biggest clonotypes. Source material: PBMCs. The receptors stem from a human donor in good health (CMV status not recorded). Some clones in this sample may be carry-over from other donors' samples.

This clonotype was observed at least ten times. The chain carries TRBV7-9 and TRBJ2-7, with a weak D call TRBD1 (5 bases). The CDR3 runs 14 residues. V was trimmed by 0 bases and J by 3 bases, leaving 9 bases between them. Germline CDR1 and CDR2: SEHNR and FQNEAQ (reference sequence). This CDR3 reads CASSLAGLDYEQYF. The CDR3 coding sequence is TGTGCCAGCAGCTTAGCGGGGCTGGACTACGAGCAGTACTTC.

This clonotype came up many times. This chain connects TRBV7-2 to TRBJ2-3; TRBD1 is a possible D gene (6 bases). CDR3 length: 13 residues. Germline V gives CDR1 SGHTA, CDR2 FQGNSA. Trimming removed 0 bases from V and 11 bases from J, with 12 bases in between. The CDR3 DNA sequence: TGTGCCAGCAGCTTAGCCCAGAGGGACATGCAGTATTTT. Its translation is CASSLAQRDMQYF.

This clonotype turned up a few times. V gene TRBV7-2 combines with J gene TRBJ2-1; the D gene is possibly TRBD2 (6 bases). The CDR3 has 15 residues. V was pared by 1 base and J by 3 bases, with 10 bases between. Germline V lookup: CDR1 SGHTA, CDR2 FQGNSA. CDR3 DNA sequence: TGTGCCAGCAGCTTAGACGGGGGTTTCTACAATGAGCAGTTCTTC. It yields the protein CASSLDGGFYNEQFF. The full variable domain, its missing parts supplied by reference TRBV7-2 and TRBJ2-1, is GAGVSQSPSNKVTEKGKDVELRCDPISGHTALYWYRQSLGQGLEFLIYFQGNSAPDKSGLPSDRFSAERTGGSVSTLTIQRTQQEDSAVYLCASSLDGGFYNEQFFGPGTRLTVL.

A few counts support this clonotype. CDR3 coding DNA: TGTGCCAGCAGCTCCAGGCAAGGGTATGGCTACACCTTC. Its translation: CASSSRQGYGYTF. V and J are TRBV5-6 and TRBJ1-2; unclear D gene. This CDR3 is built from 13 residues. Germline V CDR1 and CDR2: SGHDT, YYEEEE. V was shortened by 3 bases and J by 5 bases, with 11 bases between the two germline ends.

This rearrangement joins TRBV12-3 or TRBV12-4 to TRBJ1-6; maybe TRBD1 (6 bases). V lost 5 bases and J 8 bases, leaving 13 bases between the germline ends. This CDR3 is built from 14 residues. The CDR3 DNA is TGTGCCAGCAGTCAAATCAGGGGATATTCACCCCTCCACTTT. Its protein product is CASSQIRGYSPLHF.

This clonotype appeared many times. V and J are TRBV7-2 and TRBJ1-2; D uncertain. Trimming cost V 4 bases and J 8 bases, with 8 bases left between them. This CDR3 is 11 amino acids long. The germline V gene encodes CDR1 SGHTA and CDR2 FQGNSA. The CDR3 DNA is TGTGCCAGCAGCTCGGCTAGGGGCTACACCTTC. Its translation: CASSSARGYTF.

The chain is built from TRBV6-2 or TRBV6-3 and TRBJ1-5, with a tentative D call TRBD1 (6 bases). Germline CDR1 MNHEY, CDR2 SVGEGT. CDR3 size: 15 residues. Between the trimmed V and J ends, which lost 7 bases and 1 base, there was a span of 14 bases. The CDR3 loop reads CASKPLQGSNQPQHF. The CDR3 coding sequence is TGTGCCAGCAAACCCCTACAGGGAAGCAATCAGCCCCAGCATTTT.

In its sample, this clonotype was seen many times. The genes are TRBV7-8 and TRBJ2-5, with 13 positions matching TRBD2. J lost 4 bases, V lost 7 bases, and 9 bases had no gene match. This CDR3 region has 16 residues. Germline CDR1 is SGHVS and CDR2 is FQNEAQ. CDR3 sequence (DNA): TGTGCCAGCATCCAAAGGACTAGCGGGAGCGGAGAGACCCAGTACTTC. This sequence encodes CASIQRTSGSGETQYF.

Only a few counts were recorded for this clonotype. The chain employs TRBV5-1 and TRBJ2-1; 7 nucleotides agree with TRBD2. The CDR3 has 14 residues. Germline V CDR1 and CDR2: SGHRS, YFSETQ. J lost 5 bases, V lost 0 bases, and 2 bases had no gene match. CDR3 sequence (DNA): TGCGCCAGCAGCTTGGCTAGCGGAAACAATGAGCAGTTCTTC. This sequence encodes CASSLASGNNEQFF.